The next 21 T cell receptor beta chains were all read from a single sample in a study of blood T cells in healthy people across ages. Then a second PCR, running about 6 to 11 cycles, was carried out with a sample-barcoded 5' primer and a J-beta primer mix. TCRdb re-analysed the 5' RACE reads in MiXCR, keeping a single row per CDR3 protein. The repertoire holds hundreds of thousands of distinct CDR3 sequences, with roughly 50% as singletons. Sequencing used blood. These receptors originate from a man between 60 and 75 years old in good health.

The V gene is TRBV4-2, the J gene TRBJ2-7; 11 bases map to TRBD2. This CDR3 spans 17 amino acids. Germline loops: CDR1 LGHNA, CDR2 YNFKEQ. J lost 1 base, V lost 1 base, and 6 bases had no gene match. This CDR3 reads CASSQAGASGGSYEQYF. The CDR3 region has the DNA TGTGCCAGCAGCCAAGCTGGAGCTAGCGGGGGGTCCTACGAGCAGTACTTC.

CDR3 sequence reads: CASSVNLRNNEQFF. In DNA, the CDR3 is TGTGCCAGCAGCGTAAACTTGCGGAACAATGAGCAGTTCTTC. The V gene is TRBV9, the J gene TRBJ2-1, with D unclear. Trimming cost V 1 base and J 5 bases, with 10 bases left between them. This CDR3 contains 14 residues. The V gene's germline CDR1 is SGDLS and CDR2 YYNGEE.

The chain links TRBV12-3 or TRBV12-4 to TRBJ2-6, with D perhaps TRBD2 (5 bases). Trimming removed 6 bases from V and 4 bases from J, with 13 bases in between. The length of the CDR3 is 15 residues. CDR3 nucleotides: TGTGCCAGCAGCCCCACTACGGGAGGGGCCAACGTCCTGACTTTC. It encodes CASSPTTGGANVLTF.

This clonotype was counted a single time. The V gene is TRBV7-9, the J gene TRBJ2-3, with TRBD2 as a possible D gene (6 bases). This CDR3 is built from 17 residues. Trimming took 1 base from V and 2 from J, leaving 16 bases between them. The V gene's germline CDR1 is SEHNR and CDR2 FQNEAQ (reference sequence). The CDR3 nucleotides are TGTGCCAGCAGCTTAGGGGGTAGCGGCTACTCCACAGATACGCAGTATTTT. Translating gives CASSLGGSGYSTDTQYF.

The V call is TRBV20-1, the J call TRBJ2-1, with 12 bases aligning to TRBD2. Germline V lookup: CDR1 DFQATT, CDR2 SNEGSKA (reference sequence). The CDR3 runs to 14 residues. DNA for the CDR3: TGCAATGCACCCCTAGCGGGGGGGCGCAATGAGCAGTTCTTC. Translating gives CNAPLAGGRNEQFF.

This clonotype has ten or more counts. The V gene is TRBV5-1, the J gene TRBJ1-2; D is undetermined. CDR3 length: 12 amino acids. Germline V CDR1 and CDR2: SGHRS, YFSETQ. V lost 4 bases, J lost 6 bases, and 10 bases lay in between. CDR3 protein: CASSLDGDGYTF. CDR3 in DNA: TGCGCCAGCAGCCTAGACGGGGATGGCTACACCTTC.

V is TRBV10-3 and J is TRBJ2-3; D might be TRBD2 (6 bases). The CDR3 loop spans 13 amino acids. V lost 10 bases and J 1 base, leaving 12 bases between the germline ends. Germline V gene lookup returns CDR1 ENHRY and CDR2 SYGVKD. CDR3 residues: CATQRVGTDTQYF. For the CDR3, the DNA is TGTGCCACCCAGCGGGTTGGCACAGATACGCAGTATTTT.

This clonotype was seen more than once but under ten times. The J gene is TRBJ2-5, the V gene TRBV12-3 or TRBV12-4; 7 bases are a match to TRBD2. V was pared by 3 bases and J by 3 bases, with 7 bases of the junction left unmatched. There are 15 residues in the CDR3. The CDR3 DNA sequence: TGTGCCAGCAGTTTCCCTGAGGCGGGGGAAGAGACCCAGTACTTC. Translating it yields CASSFPEAGEETQYF.

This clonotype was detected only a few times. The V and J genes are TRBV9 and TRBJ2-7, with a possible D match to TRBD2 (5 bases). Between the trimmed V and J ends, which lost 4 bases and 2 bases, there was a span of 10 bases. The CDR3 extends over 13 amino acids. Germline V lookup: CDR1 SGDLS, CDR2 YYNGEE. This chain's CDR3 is CASSPGLTYEQYF. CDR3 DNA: TGTGCCAGCAGCCCCGGACTTACCTACGAGCAGTACTTC.

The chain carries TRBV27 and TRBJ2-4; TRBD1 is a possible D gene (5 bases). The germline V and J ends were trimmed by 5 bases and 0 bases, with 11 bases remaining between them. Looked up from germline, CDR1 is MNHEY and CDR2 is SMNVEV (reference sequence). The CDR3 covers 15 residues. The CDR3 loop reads CASSTGQRAKNIQYF. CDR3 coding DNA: TGTGCCAGCAGTACTGGACAACGAGCCAAAAACATTCAGTACTTC.

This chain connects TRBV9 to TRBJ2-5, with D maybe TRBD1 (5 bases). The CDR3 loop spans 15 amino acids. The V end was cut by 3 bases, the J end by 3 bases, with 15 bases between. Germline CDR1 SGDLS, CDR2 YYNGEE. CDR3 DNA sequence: TGTGCCAGCAGCGCCCTTGGGGCGACCGAAGAGACCCAGTACTTC. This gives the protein CASSALGATEETQYF.

For the CDR3, the DNA is TGTGCCAGCAGGACGGACAGTTACTATGGCTACACCTTC. Translation gives CASRTDSYYGYTF. J is TRBJ1-2 and V is TRBV2; D may be TRBD1 (6 bases). The CDR3 consists of 13 residues. The germline V gene has CDR1 SNHLY and CDR2 FYNNEI. Trimming left V 6 bases short and J 3 bases short, with 11 bases between.

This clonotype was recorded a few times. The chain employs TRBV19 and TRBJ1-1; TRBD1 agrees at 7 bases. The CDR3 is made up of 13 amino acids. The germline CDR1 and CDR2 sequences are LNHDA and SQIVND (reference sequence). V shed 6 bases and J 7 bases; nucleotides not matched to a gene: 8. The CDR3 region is CASRVQGRSEAFF. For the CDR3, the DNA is TGTGCCAGTAGGGTACAGGGGCGGAGTGAAGCTTTCTTT.

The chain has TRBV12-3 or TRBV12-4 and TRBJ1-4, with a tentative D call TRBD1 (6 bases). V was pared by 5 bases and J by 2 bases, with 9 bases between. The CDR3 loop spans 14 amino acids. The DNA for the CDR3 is TGTGCCAGCAGTCGGGACACCACTAATGAAAAACTGTTTTTT. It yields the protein CASSRDTTNEKLFF.

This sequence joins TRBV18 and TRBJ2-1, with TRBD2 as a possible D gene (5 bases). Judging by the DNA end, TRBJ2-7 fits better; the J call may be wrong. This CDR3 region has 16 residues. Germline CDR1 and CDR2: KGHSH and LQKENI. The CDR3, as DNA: TGTGCCAGCTCCCGGACTGTCGGAACTAAACGCAATGAGCAGTACTTC. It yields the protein CASSRTVGTKRNEQYF.

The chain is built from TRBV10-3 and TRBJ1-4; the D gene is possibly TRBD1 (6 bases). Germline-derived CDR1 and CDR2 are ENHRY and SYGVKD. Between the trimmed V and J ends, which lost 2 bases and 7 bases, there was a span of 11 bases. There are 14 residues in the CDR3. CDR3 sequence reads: CAISEGGRGEKLFF. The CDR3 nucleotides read TGTGCCATCAGTGAGGGGGGGCGCGGTGAAAAACTGTTTTTT.

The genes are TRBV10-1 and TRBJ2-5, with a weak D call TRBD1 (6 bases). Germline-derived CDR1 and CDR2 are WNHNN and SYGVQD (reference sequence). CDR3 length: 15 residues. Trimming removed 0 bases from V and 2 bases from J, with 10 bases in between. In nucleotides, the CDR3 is TGCGCCAGCAGTGAGTCTCCGCAGGGGCAAGAGACCCAGTACTTC. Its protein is CASSESPQGQETQYF.

The CDR3 DNA is TGCAGCGTTGAGGGGGCGCAGGGAAACATTCAGTACTTC. Its translation: CSVEGAQGNIQYF. The rearrangement links TRBV29-1 to TRBJ2-4; D is perhaps TRBD1 (6 bases). Trimming shortened V by 3 bases and J by 6 bases, and 12 bases separated the two germline ends. The length of the CDR3 is 13 residues. CDR1 is SQVTM and CDR2 is ANQGSEA in the germline V gene. Looking up the rest from reference TRBV29-1 and TRBJ2-4 gives the full variable domain: SAVISQKPSRDICQRGTSLTIQCQVDSQVTMMFWYRQQPGQSLTLIATANQGSEATYESGFVIDKFPISRPNLTFSTLTVSNMSPEDSSIYLCSVEGAQGNIQYFGAGTRLSVL.

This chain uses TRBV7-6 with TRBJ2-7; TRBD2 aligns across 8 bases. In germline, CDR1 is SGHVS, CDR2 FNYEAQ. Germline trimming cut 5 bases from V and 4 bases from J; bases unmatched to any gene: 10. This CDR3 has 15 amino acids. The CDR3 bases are TGTGCCAGCAGCCAATCCCTCGGGGGGGAATACGAGCAGTACTTC. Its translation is CASSQSLGGEYEQYF.

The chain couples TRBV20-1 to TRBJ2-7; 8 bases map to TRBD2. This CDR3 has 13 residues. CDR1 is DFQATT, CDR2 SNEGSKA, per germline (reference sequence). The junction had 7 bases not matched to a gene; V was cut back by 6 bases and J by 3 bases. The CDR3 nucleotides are TGCAGTGCCTGGACTAGCCGCAACTACGAGCAGTACTTC. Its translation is CSAWTSRNYEQYF.

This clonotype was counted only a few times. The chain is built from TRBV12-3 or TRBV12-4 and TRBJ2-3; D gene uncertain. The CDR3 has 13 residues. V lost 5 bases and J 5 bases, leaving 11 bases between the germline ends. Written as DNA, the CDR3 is TGTGCCAGCAGTGTACCCCCGGAAGATACGCAGTATTTT. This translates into CASSVPPEDTQYF.